This T cell receptor (beta chain) was sequenced during a study of early T cells in non-severe SARS-CoV-2 infection. Study-level information: Unsorted whole blood bulk RNA was sequenced, with unpaired chains.

The CDR3 is 12 amino acids. The V end was cut by 3 bases, the J end by 4 bases, with 7 bases between. This clonotype showed up just a few times. As yet, its antigen is unknown. Individual cDNA molecules received unique molecular identifiers during library preparation. TCRdb passed the 5' RACE reads through MiXCR, listing each CDR3 protein once. The sample has 25,000 to 40,000 distinct CDR3 sequences; 4% to 5% are singletons. Broader study findings: In VDJdb matching, anti-spike CD8 responses were favored while private and CD4 specificities went missing.

The TCR sequence derives from an adult who was a healthcare worker with PCR-confirmed SARS-CoV-2 infection or an uninfected control (not recorded which). The sample taken for sequencing was whole blood. The V gene is TRBV12-3 or TRBV12-4, the J gene TRBJ2-7; D is perhaps TRBD1 (6 bases). For the CDR3, the DNA is TGTGCCAGCAGTTTCAGGGGTTACGAGCAGTACTTC. As protein: CASSFRGYEQYF.